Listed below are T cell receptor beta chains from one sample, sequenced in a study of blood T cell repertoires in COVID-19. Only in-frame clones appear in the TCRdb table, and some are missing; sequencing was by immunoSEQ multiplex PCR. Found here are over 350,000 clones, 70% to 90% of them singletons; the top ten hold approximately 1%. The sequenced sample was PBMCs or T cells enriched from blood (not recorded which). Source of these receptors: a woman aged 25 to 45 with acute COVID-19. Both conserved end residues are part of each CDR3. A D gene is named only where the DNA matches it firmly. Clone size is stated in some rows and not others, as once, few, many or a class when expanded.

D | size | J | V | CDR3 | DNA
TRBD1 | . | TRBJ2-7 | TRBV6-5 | CASTWDRGSGEQYF | TGTGCCAGCACCTGGGACAGGGGGAGTGGCGAGCAGTACTTC
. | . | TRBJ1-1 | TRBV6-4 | CASSLRDTTEAFF | TGTGCCAGCAGCCTCCGGGACACCACCGAAGCTTTCTTT
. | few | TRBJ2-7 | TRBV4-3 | CASSLTGEGYEQYF | TGCGCCAGCAGCCTGACAGGGGAGGGCTACGAGCAGTACTTC
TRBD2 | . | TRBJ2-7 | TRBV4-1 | CASSPQGTSGEQYF | TGCGCCAGCAGCCCGCAAGGGACTAGCGGCGAGCAGTACTTC
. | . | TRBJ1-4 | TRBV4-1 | CASSLSNRASNEKLFF | TGCGCCAGCAGCCTATCCAACAGGGCATCTAATGAAAAACTGTTTTTT
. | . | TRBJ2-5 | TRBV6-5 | CASSHPGGAETQYF | TGTGCCAGCAGTCACCCGGGGGGCGCGGAGACCCAGTACTTC
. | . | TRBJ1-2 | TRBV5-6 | CASSVGQIGYGYTF | TGTGCCAGCAGTGTTGGGCAAATCGGCTATGGCTACACCTTC
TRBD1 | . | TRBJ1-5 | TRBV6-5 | CASRDRGGLYQPQHF | TGTGCCAGCAGGGACAGGGGTGGCCTTTATCAGCCCCAGCATTTT
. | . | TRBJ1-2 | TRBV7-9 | CASSLGAGRPYGYTF | TGTGCCAGCAGCTTAGGGGCAGGCCGACCCTATGGCTACACCTTC
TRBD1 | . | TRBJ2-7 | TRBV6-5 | CASRPTGPPTYEQYF | TGTGCCAGCAGGCCGACAGGGCCCCCAACCTACGAGCAGTACTTC
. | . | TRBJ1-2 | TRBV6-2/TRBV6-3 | CASSYSDRISNYGYTF | TGTGCCAGCAGTTACTCAGACAGAATCTCTAACTATGGCTACACCTTC
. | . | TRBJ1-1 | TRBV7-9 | CASSFIRSATEAFF | TGTGCCAGCAGCTTTATACGGTCCGCGACTGAAGCTTTCTTT
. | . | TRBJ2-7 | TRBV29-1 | CSVANGAYEQYF | TGCAGCGTTGCGAACGGAGCCTACGAGCAGTACTTC
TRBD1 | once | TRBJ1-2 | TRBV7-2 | CASSLVLFGQGYAYGYTF | TGTGCCAGCAGCTTAGTTCTCTTCGGACAGGGGTATGCCTATGGCTACACCTTC
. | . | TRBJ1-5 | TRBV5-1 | CASSLEAGPDQPQHF | TGCGCCAGCAGCTTGGAAGCAGGGCCCGATCAGCCCCAGCATTTT
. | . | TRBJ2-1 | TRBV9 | CASSVDGGPYNEQFF | TGTGCCAGCAGCGTCGACGGAGGGCCCTACAATGAGCAGTTCTTC
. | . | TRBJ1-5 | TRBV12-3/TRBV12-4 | CASSPWGDQPQHF | TGTGCCAGCAGTCCCTGGGGGGATCAGCCCCAGCATTTT
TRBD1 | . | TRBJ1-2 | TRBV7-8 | CASREQQGQIYGYTF | TGTGCCAGCAGGGAACAACAGGGGCAGATCTATGGCTACACCTTC
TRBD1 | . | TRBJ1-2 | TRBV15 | CATSTDRVYGYTF | TGTGCCACCAGCACAGACAGGGTATACGGCTACACCTTC
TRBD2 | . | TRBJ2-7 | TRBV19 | CASSLTGRDEQYF | TGTGCCAGTAGCTTAACGGGGAGGGACGAGCAGTACTTC
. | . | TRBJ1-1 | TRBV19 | CASRASGNTEAFF | TGTGCCAGTAGAGCTTCTGGGAACACTGAAGCTTTCTTT
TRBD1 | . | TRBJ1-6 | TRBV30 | CAWRAKQGWSPLHF | TGTGCCTGGAGGGCGAAACAGGGGTGGTCACCCCTCCACTTT
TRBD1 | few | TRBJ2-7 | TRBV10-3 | CAITRSTGNGEQYF | TGTGCCATCACTAGGTCGACAGGGAATGGCGAGCAGTACTTC
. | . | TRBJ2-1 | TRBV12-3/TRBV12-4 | CGSSLIGNEQFF | TGTGGCAGCAGTTTAATCGGCAATGAGCAGTTCTTC
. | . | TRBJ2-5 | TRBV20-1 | CSAGLKETQYF | TGCAGTGCTGGCCTGAAAGAGACCCAGTACTTC
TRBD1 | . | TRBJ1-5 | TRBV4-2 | CASSQLGQGKQPQHF | TGTGCCAGCAGCCAGCTGGGACAGGGTAAACAGCCCCAGCATTTT
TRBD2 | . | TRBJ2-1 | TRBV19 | CASSILAGGLDEQFF | TGTGCCAGTAGTATTCTAGCGGGGGGGCTTGATGAGCAGTTCTTC
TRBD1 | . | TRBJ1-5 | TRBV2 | CASTGQASPGNQPQHF | TGTGCCAGCACTGGACAGGCTTCCCCTGGCAATCAGCCCCAGCATTTT
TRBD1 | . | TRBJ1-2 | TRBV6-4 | CASKGQGPNYGYTF | TGTGCCAGCAAAGGACAGGGGCCCAACTATGGCTACACCTTC
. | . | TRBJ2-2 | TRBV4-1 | CASSPERFGELFF | TGCGCCAGCAGCCCGGAGCGGTTCGGGGAGCTGTTTTTT
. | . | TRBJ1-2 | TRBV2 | CASSVLSLGYTF | TGTGCCAGCAGTGTCCTATCCCTCGGCTACACCTTC
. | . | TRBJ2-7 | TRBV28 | CASSLNMASRNEQYF | TGTGCCAGCAGTTTAAATATGGCTAGCCGTAACGAGCAGTACTTC
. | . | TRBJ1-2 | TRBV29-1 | CSVVLDTKAGYTF | TGCAGCGTTGTCCTGGACACAAAGGCTGGCTACACCTTC
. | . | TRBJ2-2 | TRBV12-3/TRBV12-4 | CASSRGWAGELFF | TGTGCCAGCAGTCGCGGGTGGGCCGGGGAGCTGTTTTTT
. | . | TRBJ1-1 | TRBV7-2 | CASSLSDFWNTEAFF | TGTGCCAGCAGCTTAAGTGACTTCTGGAACACTGAAGCTTTCTTT
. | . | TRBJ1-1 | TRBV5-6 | CASKMTPPVYDAEAFF | TGTGCCAGCAAAATGACACCCCCAGTCTACGACGCTGAAGCTTTCTTT
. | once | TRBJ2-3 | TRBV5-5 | CASSLAGPIPVTDTQYF | TGTGCCAGCAGCTTGGCCGGTCCAATCCCCGTCACAGATACGCAGTATTTT
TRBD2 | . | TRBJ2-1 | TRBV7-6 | CASSLAGLAGGNEQFF | TGTGCCAGCAGCTTAGCGGGACTAGCGGGGGGAAATGAGCAGTTCTTC
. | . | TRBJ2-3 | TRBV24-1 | CATSDFSSGTSSTDTQYF | TGTGCCACCAGTGATTTTTCTTCCGGGACATCGAGCACAGATACGCAGTATTTT
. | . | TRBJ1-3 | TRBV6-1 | CASSEQARKTGNTIYF | TGTGCCAGCAGTGAGCAGGCACGGAAGACTGGAAACACCATATATTTT
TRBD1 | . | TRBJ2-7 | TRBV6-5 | CASSYWDRGRGEQYF | TGTGCCAGCAGTTACTGGGACAGGGGAAGGGGGGAGCAGTACTTC
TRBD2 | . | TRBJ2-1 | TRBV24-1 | CATSDRLAGEYNEQFF | TGTGCCACCAGTGATCGGTTAGCGGGGGAATACAATGAGCAGTTCTTC
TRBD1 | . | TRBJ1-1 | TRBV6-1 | CASSEGTGDWTEAFF | TGTGCCAGCAGTGAAGGGACAGGGGATTGGACTGAAGCTTTCTTT
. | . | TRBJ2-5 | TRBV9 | CASSALPEETQYF | TGTGCCAGCAGCGCTTTGCCGGAGGAGACCCAGTACTTC
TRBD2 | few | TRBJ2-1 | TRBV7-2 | CASSLDGPRGLEGFF | TGTGCCAGCAGCTTAGATGGTCCCCGGGGACTAGAGGGGTTCTTC
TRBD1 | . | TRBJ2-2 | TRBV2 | CASRTQGVDGELFF | TGTGCCAGCAGGACTCAGGGGGTAGATGGGGAGCTGTTTTTT
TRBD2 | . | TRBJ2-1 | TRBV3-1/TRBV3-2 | CASSNDISGGGDEQFF | TGTGCCAGCAGCAATGACATTAGCGGGGGTGGCGATGAGCAGTTCTTC
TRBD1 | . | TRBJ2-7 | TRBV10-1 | CASSEGTGPSYEQYF | TGCGCCAGCAGTGAGGGGACAGGGCCATCCTACGAGCAGTACTTC
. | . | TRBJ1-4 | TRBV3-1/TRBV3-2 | CASSLQLNEKLFF | TGTGCCAGCAGCCTGCAACTTAATGAAAAACTGTTTTTT
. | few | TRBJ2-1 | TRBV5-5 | CASSLHREDEQFF | TGTGCCAGCAGCTTGCACAGGGAAGATGAGCAGTTCTTC
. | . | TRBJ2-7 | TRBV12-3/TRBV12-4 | CASSPRVPYEQYF | TGTGCCAGCAGCCCCAGGGTGCCCTACGAGCAGTACTTC
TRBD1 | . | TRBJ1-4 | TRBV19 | CASRVPGQGQKLFF | TGTGCCAGTAGGGTTCCGGGACAGGGTCAGAAACTGTTTTTT
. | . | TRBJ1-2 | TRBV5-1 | CASSLVDSSNYGYTF | TGCGCCAGCAGCCTCGTCGACAGCTCTAACTATGGCTACACCTTC
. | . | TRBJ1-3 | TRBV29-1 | CSVVQGPSGNTIYF | TGCAGCGTTGTCCAGGGGCCCTCTGGAAACACCATATATTTT
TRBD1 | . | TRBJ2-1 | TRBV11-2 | CASGQGHGQFF | TGTGCCTCGGGACAGGGACACGGGCAGTTCTTC
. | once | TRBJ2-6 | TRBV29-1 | CSVSTFRSGANVLTF | TGCAGCGTCTCGACATTCCGCTCTGGGGCCAACGTCCTGACTTTC
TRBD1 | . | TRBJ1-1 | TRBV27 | CASGTGRVLNTEAFF | TGTGCCAGTGGGACAGGGAGAGTTCTGAACACTGAAGCTTTCTTT
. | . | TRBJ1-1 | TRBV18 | CASSPGLLQGNTEAFF | TGTGCCAGCTCACCGGGTTTGCTCCAGGGAAACACTGAAGCTTTCTTT